Shown below are 2 T cell receptor beta chains from a single sample sequenced in a study of PD-L1 blockade in urothelial cancer. The repertoire was sequenced with immunoSEQ multiplex PCR; TCRdb's copy has only in-frame clones and lacks some. The sample has approximately 83,000 clones; 83% are singletons. Regarding time point: peripheral blood 6 weeks after treatment start. The material was PBMCs, obtained around atezolizumab (anti-PD-L1) treatment. The receptors come from a man between 65 and 85 years old with urothelial cancer.

The CDR3 sequence is CASSYGTSGNEQFF. CDR3 bases: TGTGCCAGCAGCTACGGGACTAGCGGCAATGAGCAGTTCTTC. J is TRBJ2-1 and V is TRBV7-9; 11 bases align to TRBD2. The length of the CDR3 is 14 residues. The J segment lost 6 bases and the V segment lost 4 bases, leaving 2 bases of the junction unmatched. The germline V gene has CDR1 SEHNR and CDR2 FQNEAQ (reference sequence).

The rearrangement uses TRBV19 and TRBJ2-1; tentative D call: TRBD1 (6 bases). CDR3 length equals 17 residues. CDR1 LNHDA and CDR2 SQIVND come from the germline V gene (reference sequence). Trimming cost V 5 bases and J 6 bases, with 23 bases left between them. The chain's CDR3 is CASSPLPPDRRFNEQFF. As DNA, the CDR3 is TGTGCCAGTAGTCCCCTTCCCCCGGACAGACGCTTCAATGAGCAGTTCTTC.